This T cell receptor (beta chain) was documented in a study of blood T cell repertoires in COVID-19. Study summary: Some COVID-19 samples were acute and others convalescent; all came from the United States, Italy and Spain. PBMCs, B-cell-depleted T cells, or T cells were the source of the cDNA or gDNA that made up the material.

In the source study's methods: Reference gene primers were amplified, and this amplification served to estimate nucleated cell counts. Profiling relied on immunoSEQ multiplex PCR, and the TCRdb table lists in-frame clones only, not all of them. V and J calls and clone size are copied from that table; D and trimming were computed from the DNA. This sample has approximately 190,000 clones, with under 90% found just once. This clonotype was sampled from a man between 60 and 75 years old with acute or convalescent COVID-19. The sequenced sample was peripheral blood.

This chain's CDR3 is CASSYPGQPIQYF. The DNA of the CDR3 is TGTGCCAGCAGTTACCCCGGACAGCCAATTCAGTACTTC. V usage is TRBV6-2 or TRBV6-3 and J usage is TRBJ2-4, with D perhaps matching TRBD1 (6 bases). CDR3 size: 13 residues. Germline-derived CDR1 and CDR2 are MNHEY and SVGEGT. The ends were cut back, 2 bases at V and 10 bases at J, with 12 bases in the middle.